The next 27 T cell receptor beta chains were all read from a single sample in a study of cytomegalovirus exposure and HLA in healthy donors. 60 Vbeta and 13 Jbeta primers were used in PCR. TCRdb's copy holds only in-frame clones and misses some; the assay was immunoSEQ multiplex PCR. The table shows about 160,000 clones, with around 79% occurring only once. Sequencing input: PBMCs. The source is a woman between 50 and 59 years old in good health and CMV-seropositive.

The chain is built from TRBV28 and TRBJ2-1, with TRBD1 matching 7 bases. V lost 10 bases and J lost 1; bases outside the gene matches: 16. The germline V gene has CDR1 MDHEN and CDR2 SYDVKM. This CDR3 is built from 17 residues. CDR3: CANPRTGLSSSYNEQFF. The CDR3 DNA sequence: TGTGCCAACCCACGGACAGGCCTCAGTTCATCCTACAATGAGCAGTTCTTC. Looking up the rest from reference TRBV28 and TRBJ2-1 gives the full variable domain: DVKVTQSSRYLVKRTGEKVFLECVQDMDHENMFWYRQDPGLGLRLIYFSYDVKMKEKGDIPEGYSVSREKKERFSLILESASTNQTSMYLCANPRTGLSSSYNEQFFGPGTRLTVL.

In the case of this clone: The same CDR3 can be traced to other DNA sequences in this sample. V and J are TRBV6-1 and TRBJ2-1; 9 positions agree with TRBD1. CDR1 is MNHNS, CDR2 SASEGT, per germline. The ends lost 4 bases at V and 2 bases at J; junction bases unmatched: 6. CDR3 length: 16 amino acids. The CDR3 loop reads CASSVPRDRAYNEQFF. The CDR3 nucleotides read TGTGCCAGCAGTGTTCCCCGGGACAGGGCCTACAATGAGCAGTTCTTC.

The V and J genes are TRBV5-4 and TRBJ2-7; TRBD2 agrees at 9 bases. Germline CDR1 SGHNT, CDR2 YYREEE (reference sequence). V lost 0 bases, J lost 7 bases, and 11 bases stayed unmatched. The CDR3 loop spans 16 amino acids. The CDR3 sequence: CASSLVLSREGFEQYF. The DNA for the CDR3 is TGTGCCAGCAGCTTGGTGTTATCGCGGGAGGGCTTTGAGCAGTACTTC. Drawing the rest from reference TRBV5-4 and TRBJ2-7, the complete variable domain is ETGVTQSPTHLIKTRGQQVTLRCSSQSGHNTVSWYQQALGQGPQFIFQYYREEENGRGNFPPRFSGLQFPNYSSELNVNALELDDSALYLCASSLVLSREGFEQYFGPGTRLTVT.

This chain uses TRBV6-1 with TRBJ2-2, with D perhaps TRBD2 (7 bases). This CDR3 region has 15 residues. Trimming cost V 7 bases and J 4 bases, with 16 bases left between them. The germline gives CDR1 MNHNS, CDR2 SASEGT. Here the CDR3 reads CASILGGATTGELFF. CDR3 nucleotide sequence: TGTGCCAGCATCCTTGGGGGGGCGACCACCGGGGAGCTGTTTTTT.

This chain links TRBV7-2 with TRBJ1-3; the D gene is possibly TRBD1 (6 bases). Trimming pared 5 bases from V and 0 bases from J, leaving 14 bases between. This CDR3 is built from 16 residues. Germline V gives CDR1 SGHTA, CDR2 FQGNSA. The CDR3 region is CASSPSGVYSGNTIYF. DNA of the CDR3: TGTGCCAGCAGCCCCTCAGGGGTATACTCTGGAAACACCATATATTTT.

This chain joins TRBV9 and TRBJ2-6; D call uncertain. The CDR3 is 14 amino acids. Trimming pared 3 bases from V and 2 bases from J, leaving 6 bases between. Germline CDR1 SGDLS, CDR2 YYNGEE. In DNA form, the CDR3 reads TGTGCCAGCAGCGCTTATCCTGGGGCCAACGTCCTGACTTTC. It is translated as CASSAYPGANVLTF.

This clone occurred a few times. J is TRBJ1-2 and V is TRBV27; D might be TRBD1 (5 bases). Germline V gene data show CDR1 as MNHEY and CDR2 as SMNVEV (reference sequence). This CDR3 is built from 14 residues. The V gene lost 6 bases and the J gene lost 4 bases, with 15 bases spanning the gap. DNA for the CDR3: TGTGCCAGCAGAGACCCCGGACAACTCTATGGCTACACCTTC. Residues: CASRDPGQLYGYTF.

The V gene is TRBV28, the J gene TRBJ2-5; TRBD2 agrees at 7 bases. CDR3 length: 18 amino acids. The germline CDR1 and CDR2 sequences are MDHEN and SYDVKM. Trimming cost V 6 bases and J 3 bases; bases outside gene matches: 19. The chain's CDR3 is CASSLNAGLTLREETQYF. In nucleotides, the CDR3 is TGTGCCAGCAGCCTAAACGCGGGACTAACTTTGAGGGAAGAGACCCAGTACTTC. Full variable domain (remainder filled in from reference TRBV28 and TRBJ2-5): DVKVTQSSRYLVKRTGEKVFLECVQDMDHENMFWYRQDPGLGLRLIYFSYDVKMKEKGDIPEGYSVSREKKERFSLILESASTNQTSMYLCASSLNAGLTLREETQYFGPGTRLLVL.

This clone was found once. The chain is built from TRBV7-3 and TRBJ2-1, with 12 bases matching TRBD2. CDR1 SGHTA and CDR2 FQGTGA come from the germline V gene. V lost 5 bases to trimming and J lost 7 bases; unmatched junction nucleotides: 9. This CDR3 is 16 amino acids long. Here the CDR3 DNA reads TGTGCCAGCAGCCCGTCCCTAGCGGGAGGGAAAAATGAGCAGTTCTTC. It yields the protein CASSPSLAGGKNEQFF.

CDR3 region: CASSGGSGASKNIQYF. The CDR3 coding sequence is TGCGCCAGCAGTGGTGGTAGCGGGGCGTCCAAAAACATTCAGTACTTC. V is TRBV10-1 and J is TRBJ2-4, with 8 bases identical to TRBD2. The CDR3 loop spans 16 amino acids. Germline V lookup: CDR1 WNHNN, CDR2 SYGVQD (reference sequence). The V and J ends lost 4 bases and 2 bases, in that order; junction bases with no gene match: 7.

V and J are TRBV9 and TRBJ1-4; D call uncertain. CDR1 SGDLS and CDR2 YYNGEE come from the germline V gene. The CDR3 extends over 15 amino acids. Trimming took off 0 bases at V and 11 bases at J, with 17 bases between the two ends. The CDR3 spells CASSVAGSLSDKLFF. Here the CDR3 DNA reads TGTGCCAGCAGCGTAGCGGGTTCCCTATCGGATAAACTGTTTTTT.

This chain uses TRBV7-2 with TRBJ1-1, with D unclear. CDR1 is SGHTA and CDR2 is FQGNSA in the germline V gene. The V and J ends lost 1 base and 4 bases respectively, with 13 bases between them. The CDR3 is 15 residues long. The CDR3: CASSLGRGGATEAFF. The CDR3, as DNA: TGTGCCAGCAGCTTAGGAAGAGGAGGAGCCACTGAAGCTTTCTTT.

The chain joins TRBV6-5 to TRBJ1-1; D unclear. Deletions cut 2 bases from V and 3 bases from J, with 13 bases between. Germline CDR1 MNHEY, CDR2 SVGAGI. The CDR3 consists of 15 residues. The CDR3 nucleotides read TGTGCCAGCAGTTACGGGAGGGATCCGTACACTGAAGCTTTCTTT. This codes for CASSYGRDPYTEAFF.

As for this clone: The same CDR3 also results from other DNA sequences found in this sample. The chain employs TRBV7-9 and TRBJ1-5; tentatively, D is TRBD1 (6 bases). V lost 4 bases and J lost 4, with 11 bases in between. This CDR3 region has 14 residues. CDR1 is SEHNR, CDR2 FQNEAQ, per germline (reference sequence). The CDR3 sequence is CASSSQGGNQPQHF. CDR3 bases: TGTGCCAGCAGCTCACAGGGAGGGAATCAGCCCCAGCATTTT.

The V call is TRBV7-9, the J call TRBJ2-5; TRBD1 agrees at 9 bases. Per the germline V gene, CDR1 is SEHNR and CDR2 is FQNEAQ (reference sequence). The trim removed 5 bases at V and 4 bases at J, leaving 8 bases unmatched. This CDR3 is built from 15 residues. The CDR3 here is CASSLGTGFRETQYF. The CDR3 region has the DNA TGTGCCAGCAGCCTCGGGACAGGGTTTCGAGAGACCCAGTACTTC. Full variable domain (missing parts from reference TRBV7-9 and TRBJ2-5): DTGVSQNPRHKITKRGQNVTFRCDPISEHNRLYWYRQTLGQGPEFLTYFQNEAQLEKSRLLSDRFSAERPKGSFSTLEIQRTEQGDSAMYLCASSLGTGFRETQYFGPGTRLLVL.

This chain joins TRBV30 and TRBJ2-2; D might be TRBD1 (5 bases). V was shortened by 0 bases and J by 0 bases, with 11 bases between the two germline ends. The CDR3 is 16 residues long. Per germline, CDR1 GTSNPN and CDR2 SVGIG (reference sequence). DNA for the CDR3: TGTGCCTGGAGTGTTAAGGGGCACGCGAACACCGGGGAGCTGTTTTTT. Residues: CAWSVKGHANTGELFF.

CDR3 nucleotide sequence: TGTGCCAGCAGCTTAGCTGCCAGCTCCTACGAGCAGTACTTC. Encoded protein: CASSLAASSYEQYF. V gene TRBV7-2 combines with J gene TRBJ2-7; no definite D call. Trimming removed 0 bases at V and 0 bases at J, with 6 bases between. This CDR3 has 14 amino acids. The germline CDR1 and CDR2 sequences are SGHTA and FQGNSA.

The V and J genes are TRBV19 and TRBJ1-6; tentatively, D is TRBD1 (5 bases). The ends were cut back, 6 bases at V and 0 bases at J, with 21 bases in the middle. The CDR3 runs to 19 residues. Per the germline V gene, CDR1 is LNHDA and CDR2 is SQIVND (reference sequence). In nucleotides, the CDR3 is TGTGCCAGTAGAGCAGGGCTGATCCAACTTGCCTCCTATAATTCACCCCTCCACTTT. Translating it yields CASRAGLIQLASYNSPLHF. Variable domain in full (rest from reference TRBV19 and TRBJ1-6): DGGITQSPKYLFRKEGQNVTLSCEQNLNHDAMYWYRQDPGQGLRLIYYSQIVNDFQKGDIAEGYSVSREKKESFPLTVTSAQKNPTAFYLCASRAGLIQLASYNSPLHFGNGTRLTVT.

The chain couples TRBV4-1 to TRBJ1-5; no reliable D call. V was clipped by 4 bases and J by 3 bases, with 13 bases between them. From germline, CDR1 is MGHRA and CDR2 YSYEKL. The CDR3 consists of 15 residues. As DNA, the CDR3 is TGCGCCAGCAGCCGGTCTCGGGTTGACAATCAGCCCCAGCATTTT. This sequence encodes CASSRSRVDNQPQHF.

The chain recombines TRBV19 with TRBJ2-2, with 8 nucleotides matching TRBD1. V lost 3 bases to trimming and J lost 3 bases; unmatched junction nucleotides: 6. The CDR3 covers 16 residues. CDR1 is LNHDA, CDR2 SQIVND, per germline (reference sequence). The CDR3 DNA sequence: TGTGCCAGTAGTATGAGGCAGGGGGCTTACACCGGGGAGCTGTTTTTT. Its protein is CASSMRQGAYTGELFF.

The chain is built from TRBV29-1 and TRBJ2-7; TRBD1 matches at 9 bases. V shed 7 bases and J 6 bases; nucleotides not matched to a gene: 7. This CDR3 has 12 amino acids. Germline V gives CDR1 SQVTM, CDR2 ANQGSEA. The CDR3 nucleotides read TGCAGCGCGACAGGGGGATTGGTCGAGCAGTACTTC. Amino acid sequence: CSATGGLVEQYF.

The rearrangement joins TRBV27 to TRBJ2-7, with TRBD1 identical over 9 bases. With 4 bases clipped from V and 5 bases from J, the junction kept 6 bases outside the gene matches. Germline lookup yields CDR1 MNHEY and CDR2 SMNVEV (reference sequence). CDR3 length: 14 residues. CDR3: CASSSWDRVHEQYF. CDR3 bases: TGTGCCAGCAGTTCGTGGGACAGGGTCCACGAGCAGTACTTC.

This clone was seen only once. The chain uses TRBV5-1 and TRBJ1-1, with D tentatively TRBD1 (6 bases). Germline V gene sequence: CDR1 SGHRS, CDR2 YFSETQ. This CDR3 has 14 amino acids. The V end was cut by 0 bases, the J end by 4 bases, with 10 bases between. The CDR3 reads CASSLEGGATEAFF. The DNA for the CDR3 is TGCGCCAGCAGCTTGGAAGGGGGTGCCACTGAAGCTTTCTTT.

The V gene is TRBV9, the J gene TRBJ2-7; 9 bases match TRBD2. The CDR3 extends over 13 amino acids. The trim removed 3 bases at V and 5 bases at J, leaving 3 bases unmatched. CDR1 is SGDLS, CDR2 YYNGEE, per germline. This chain's CDR3 is CASSEGLADEQYF. The CDR3 DNA is TGTGCCAGCAGCGAGGGACTAGCCGACGAGCAGTACTTC.

The chain links TRBV19 to TRBJ1-3; D is perhaps TRBD1 (6 bases). The germline gives CDR1 LNHDA, CDR2 SQIVND (reference sequence). This CDR3 is built from 13 residues. Trimming removed 4 bases at V and 8 bases at J, with 12 bases between. This CDR3 is CASSTTGKDTIYF. The CDR3, as DNA: TGTGCCAGTAGTACAACAGGGAAAGACACCATATATTTT.

The table lists this clone with a few counts. This sequence joins TRBV4-1 and TRBJ1-6; possible D gene TRBD1, 5 bases. V was trimmed by 0 bases and J by 5 bases, leaving 8 bases between them. The CDR3 has 15 residues. The germline V gene encodes CDR1 MGHRA and CDR2 YSYEKL. The CDR3 protein is CASSQDQGNNSPLHF. The CDR3 coding sequence is TGCGCCAGCAGCCAAGATCAGGGTAATAATTCACCCCTCCACTTT.

The chain employs TRBV28 and TRBJ1-1; 8 bases map to TRBD1. Germline V gene lookup returns CDR1 MDHEN and CDR2 SYDVKM. This CDR3 is 16 amino acids long. The ends lost 8 bases at V and 3 bases at J; junction bases unmatched: 14. Here the CDR3 reads CASPDQGASGDTEAFF. The CDR3 nucleotides read TGTGCCAGCCCGGATCAGGGGGCCTCGGGGGACACTGAAGCTTTCTTT.